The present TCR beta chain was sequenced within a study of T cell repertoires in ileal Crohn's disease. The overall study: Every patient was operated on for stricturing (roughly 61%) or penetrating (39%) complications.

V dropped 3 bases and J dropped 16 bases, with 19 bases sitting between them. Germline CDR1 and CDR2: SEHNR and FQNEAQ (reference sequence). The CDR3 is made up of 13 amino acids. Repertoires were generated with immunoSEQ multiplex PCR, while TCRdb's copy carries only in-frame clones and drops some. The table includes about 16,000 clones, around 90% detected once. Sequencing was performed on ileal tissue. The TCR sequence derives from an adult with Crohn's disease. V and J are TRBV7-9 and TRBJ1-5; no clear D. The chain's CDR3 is CASSFGLGLPLHF. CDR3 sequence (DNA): TGTGCCAGCAGCTTTGGCTTGGGCCTCCCCCTCCATTTT.